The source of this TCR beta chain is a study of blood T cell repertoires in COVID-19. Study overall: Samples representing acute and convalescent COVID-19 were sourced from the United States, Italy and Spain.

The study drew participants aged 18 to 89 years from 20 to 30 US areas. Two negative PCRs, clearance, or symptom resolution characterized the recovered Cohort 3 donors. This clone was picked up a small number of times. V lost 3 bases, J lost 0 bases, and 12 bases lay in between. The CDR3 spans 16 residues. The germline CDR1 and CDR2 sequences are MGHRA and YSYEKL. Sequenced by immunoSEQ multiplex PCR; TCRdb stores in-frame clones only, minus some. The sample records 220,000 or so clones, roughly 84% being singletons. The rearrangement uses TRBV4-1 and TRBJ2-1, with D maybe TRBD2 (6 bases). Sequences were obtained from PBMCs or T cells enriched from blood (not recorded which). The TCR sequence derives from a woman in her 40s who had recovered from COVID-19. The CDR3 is CASSQGGLRSYNEQFF. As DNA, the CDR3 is TGCGCCAGCAGCCAGGGGGGATTGCGCTCCTACAATGAGCAGTTCTTC.